These T cell receptor beta chains were read from a single sample in a study of siplizumab effects on memory and regulatory T cells. Generated by immunoSEQ multiplex PCR, the TCRdb table keeps only in-frame clones and is missing some. The sample consists of some 87,000 clones, around 90% of them appearing once. The sequencing sample was made of CD4+ T cells sorted from blood. These receptors came from a human donor in good health. Each CDR3 is given with its conserved first and last residue. D genes are given only for firm matches. Clone size is given for some rows only: seen once, a few or many times, or a class if the clone is expanded.

size: .
D: TRBD2
V: TRBV18
J: TRBJ2-2
DNA: TGTGCCAGCTCACCACCCACTAGCGGGCGAGCCCCCGGGGAGCTGTTTTTT
CDR3: CASSPPTSGRAPGELFF

size: once
D: TRBD2
V: TRBV19
J: TRBJ2-7
DNA: TGTGCCAGTAGTATCCGGAGGACTAGCGGGAGTTACGACGAGCAGTACTTC
CDR3: CASSIRRTSGSYDEQYF

size: .
D: .
V: TRBV6-5
J: TRBJ2-5
DNA: TGTGCCAGCAGTTACAGGGGGGAAGAGACCCAGTACTTC
CDR3: CASSYRGEETQYF

size: .
D: TRBD1
V: TRBV5-1
J: TRBJ2-2
DNA: TGCGCCAGCAGCTCTGGACAGGGGACCGGGGAGCTGTTTTTT
CDR3: CASSSGQGTGELFF

size: .
D: .
V: TRBV21-1
J: TRBJ1-5
DNA: TGTGCCAGCAGCGTCACGACAGGCGGTCAGCCCCAGCATTTT
CDR3: CASSVTTGGQPQHF

size: .
D: TRBD2
V: TRBV7-2
J: TRBJ2-2
DNA: TGTGCCAGCAGCTTACAAGCCCGAGCGGGAGGGCCTGGGGAGCTGTTTTTT
CDR3: CASSLQARAGGPGELFF

size: once
D: .
V: TRBV7-2
J: TRBJ2-7
DNA: TGTGCCAGCAGCTTCCAGGCAGACTCCTACGAGCAGTACTTC
CDR3: CASSFQADSYEQYF

size: .
D: .
V: TRBV30
J: TRBJ1-2
DNA: TGTGCCTGGAGTGGGATAGAAGGCTATGGCTACACCTTC
CDR3: CAWSGIEGYGYTF

size: .
D: TRBD2
V: TRBV5-1
J: TRBJ2-7
DNA: TGCGCCAGCAGGGTCGGGGGGTCCTACGAGCAGTACTTC
CDR3: CASRVGGSYEQYF

size: .
D: .
V: TRBV25-1
J: TRBJ2-2
DNA: TGTGCCAGCAGCAAGATAGGGGGCACCGGGGAGCTGTTTTTT
CDR3: CASSKIGGTGELFF

size: .
D: TRBD1
V: TRBV29-1
J: TRBJ1-1
DNA: TGCAGCGCCGGACGGACAGGGGGCCCGAACACTGAAGCTTTCTTT
CDR3: CSAGRTGGPNTEAFF

size: .
D: .
V: TRBV5-1
J: TRBJ1-1
DNA: TGCGCCAGCAGGCAGGATGGTACTGAAGCTTTCTTT
CDR3: CASRQDGTEAFF

size: .
D: .
V: TRBV7-2
J: TRBJ1-1
DNA: TGTGCCAGCAGGTCCTGGGACTTTAACACTGAAGCTTTCTTT
CDR3: CASRSWDFNTEAFF

size: .
D: .
V: TRBV20-1
J: TRBJ2-1
DNA: TGCAGTGCTAACGGGGTCTTAGGGCAGTTCTTC
CDR3: CSANGVLGQFF

size: .
D: TRBD2
V: TRBV30
J: TRBJ2-1
DNA: TGTGCCTGGAGTGTAGGACTAGCGGGAGGCCGGGAGCAGTTCTTC
CDR3: CAWSVGLAGGREQFF

size: .
D: .
V: TRBV6-5
J: TRBJ1-1
DNA: TGTGCCAGCATTCGAGGTACTGAAGCTTTCTTT
CDR3: CASIRGTEAFF

size: once
D: .
V: TRBV19
J: TRBJ2-6
DNA: TGTGCCAGTAGTATAGGGTCTGGGGCCAACGTCCTGACTTTC
CDR3: CASSIGSGANVLTF

size: once
D: TRBD2
V: TRBV5-4
J: TRBJ2-1
DNA: TGTGCCAGCAGCTTGGCTACGGGAGGGTACAATGAGCAGTTCTTC
CDR3: CASSLATGGYNEQFF

size: .
D: .
V: TRBV5-1
J: TRBJ2-5
DNA: TGCGCCAGCAGCTTGGAGGCACGTAAAGAGACCCAGTACTTC
CDR3: CASSLEARKETQYF

size: .
D: TRBD2
V: TRBV19
J: TRBJ2-1
DNA: TGTGCCAGTAGTACCTCTAGCGGGAGGTACCTTTACAATGAGCAGTTCTTC
CDR3: CASSTSSGRYLYNEQFF

size: once
D: TRBD2
V: TRBV6-1
J: TRBJ2-5
DNA: TGTGCCAGCAGTGAAACCGGACGCGAGCGGGGGACCCAGTACTTC
CDR3: CASSETGRERGTQYF

size: .
D: .
V: TRBV7-8
J: TRBJ2-7
DNA: TGTGCCAGCAGCTTACCCAGGGAGCACGAGCAGTACTTC
CDR3: CASSLPREHEQYF

size: .
D: .
V: TRBV7-9
J: TRBJ2-4
DNA: TGTGCCAGCAGCTTAGCCCCAACAGGACTAGCCAAAAACATTCAGTACTTC
CDR3: CASSLAPTGLAKNIQYF

size: .
D: TRBD1
V: TRBV29-1
J: TRBJ1-1
DNA: TGCAGCGTTGAAAGGACAGGAAAGAACACTGAAGCTTTCTTT
CDR3: CSVERTGKNTEAFF

size: .
D: .
V: TRBV20-1
J: TRBJ2-7
DNA: TGCAGTGCCTTCCTATATGGCGAGCAGTACTTC
CDR3: CSAFLYGEQYF

size: .
D: .
V: TRBV6-6
J: TRBJ2-3
DNA: TGTGCCAGCAGTTACTCGAAGGGGGGGCAGACAGATACGCAGTATTTT
CDR3: CASSYSKGGQTDTQYF

size: .
D: TRBD1
V: TRBV2
J: TRBJ2-7
DNA: TGTGCCAGCAGGGAAGGGACAGGGGGCAGTTACGAGCAGTACTTC
CDR3: CASREGTGGSYEQYF

size: few
D: .
V: TRBV19
J: TRBJ1-2
DNA: TGTGCCAGTAGTATTCGGCAGGGCTATGGCTACACCTTC
CDR3: CASSIRQGYGYTF

size: .
D: .
V: TRBV18
J: TRBJ1-1
DNA: TGTGCCAGCTCACCATCGGTAGGGAGTAACACTGAAGCTTTCTTT
CDR3: CASSPSVGSNTEAFF

size: .
D: .
V: TRBV19
J: TRBJ2-6
DNA: TGTGCCAGTAGTCACAGGAGGGGGTCTGGGGCCAACGTCCTGACTTTC
CDR3: CASSHRRGSGANVLTF

size: .
D: TRBD1
V: TRBV7-3
J: TRBJ2-2
DNA: TGTGCCAGCAGCCCAGGGCTCGTGGGGACAGGTTTCACCGGGGAGCTGTTTTTT
CDR3: CASSPGLVGTGFTGELFF

size: .
D: .
V: TRBV5-3
J: TRBJ1-2
DNA: TGTGCCAGAAGGCCTCCGCAGGGAGGCCTCCATGGCTACACCTTC
CDR3: CARRPPQGGLHGYTF

size: .
D: .
V: TRBV11-3
J: TRBJ2-3
DNA: TGTGCCAGCAGTTTTGGGGTGGGGGGCACAGATACGCAGTATTTT
CDR3: CASSFGVGGTDTQYF

size: .
D: .
V: TRBV15
J: TRBJ1-2
DNA: TGTGCCACCGCATTGGCAGGCGAGGTCTATGGCTACACCTTC
CDR3: CATALAGEVYGYTF

size: .
D: .
V: TRBV19
J: TRBJ2-1
DNA: TGTGCCAGCAGTAAGCCGGGAGTGGTCCTTCAAACCCGAAACAATGAGCAGTTCTTC
CDR3: CASSKPGVVLQTRNNEQFF

size: .
D: TRBD2
V: TRBV28
J: TRBJ2-7
DNA: TGTGCCACCAGTGCCTACGGGGCTAGCGGTTACTACGAGCAGTACTTC
CDR3: CATSAYGASGYYEQYF

size: .
D: .
V: TRBV7-2
J: TRBJ2-1
DNA: TGTGCCAGCAGCCAGGACCGTCTCAATGAGCAGTTCTTC
CDR3: CASSQDRLNEQFF

size: .
D: .
V: TRBV5-4
J: TRBJ2-3
DNA: TGTGCCAGCAGGAAGACAGCTCAGTTTAGCACAGATACGCAGTATTTT
CDR3: CASRKTAQFSTDTQYF

size: once
D: TRBD2
V: TRBV30
J: TRBJ2-1
DNA: TGTGCCTGGAGTGTATATTTTGGGGGAGGCGGGAGAGATGAGCAGTTCTTC
CDR3: CAWSVYFGGGGRDEQFF

size: .
D: TRBD2
V: TRBV5-1
J: TRBJ2-3
DNA: TGCGCCAGCAGCTTGGCACTAGCGGGAGCAGATACGCAGTATTTT
CDR3: CASSLALAGADTQYF

size: .
D: .
V: TRBV7-9
J: TRBJ2-5
DNA: TGTGCCAGCAGCTTAGCCCACCAAGAGACCCAGTACTTC
CDR3: CASSLAHQETQYF

size: .
D: .
V: TRBV15
J: TRBJ1-2
DNA: TGTGCCACCAGCAGAGGAGGGAATGAGTATGGCTACACCTTC
CDR3: CATSRGGNEYGYTF

size: few
D: .
V: TRBV28
J: TRBJ1-1
DNA: TGTGCCAGCAGTTTATCAGGGAGGGACACTGAAGCTTTCTTT
CDR3: CASSLSGRDTEAFF

size: .
D: .
V: TRBV7-9
J: TRBJ2-5
DNA: TGTGCCAGCAGCTTAGCGTCAGAGACCCAGTACTTC
CDR3: CASSLASETQYF

size: .
D: TRBD1
V: TRBV11-3
J: TRBJ1-1
DNA: TGTGCCAGCAGCCTACTCGGGACAGGGAACACTGAAGCTTTCTTT
CDR3: CASSLLGTGNTEAFF

size: .
D: TRBD2
V: TRBV12-5
J: TRBJ2-2
DNA: TGTGCTAGTGGCCCAGGGACTAGCGGTCCGAACACCGGGGAGCTGTTTTTT
CDR3: CASGPGTSGPNTGELFF

size: .
D: .
V: TRBV28
J: TRBJ2-1
DNA: TGTGCCAGCAGTTTAATGAGAAGCTCCTACAATGAGCAGTTCTTC
CDR3: CASSLMRSSYNEQFF

size: .
D: .
V: TRBV6-6
J: TRBJ1-2
DNA: TGTGCCAGCAGTTACTTCGGGGAGCGGTCGGGCTACACCTTC
CDR3: CASSYFGERSGYTF

size: .
D: TRBD1
V: TRBV28
J: TRBJ2-1
DNA: TGTGCCAGCAGTTTCCCGGACAGGTCCTACAATGAGCAGTTCTTC
CDR3: CASSFPDRSYNEQFF

size: .
D: TRBD2
V: TRBV13
J: TRBJ2-3
DNA: TGTGCCAGCGGGGTCAGCGGGAGTTCTGATACGCAGTATTTT
CDR3: CASGVSGSSDTQYF

size: .
D: TRBD1
V: TRBV30
J: TRBJ1-6
DNA: TGTGCCTGGAGCGAGGGACAGGGGAGTCGCTCACCCCTCCACTTT
CDR3: CAWSEGQGSRSPLHF

size: .
D: TRBD1
V: TRBV25-1
J: TRBJ2-2
DNA: TGTGCCAGCAGTGAATTGATACAGGGGGATACCGGGGAGCTGTTTTTT
CDR3: CASSELIQGDTGELFF

size: .
D: TRBD2
V: TRBV15
J: TRBJ2-3
DNA: TGTGCCACCAGCACCCTAGCGGGAGGAAGCACAGATACGCAGTATTTT
CDR3: CATSTLAGGSTDTQYF

size: .
D: .
V: TRBV30
J: TRBJ1-6
DNA: TGTGCCTGGAGTGTACTGGGGGATTCACCCCTCCACTTT
CDR3: CAWSVLGDSPLHF

size: .
D: .
V: TRBV5-4
J: TRBJ2-1
DNA: TGTGCCAGCAGCTTGAGTGTTGGAGTCTACAATGAGCAGTTCTTC
CDR3: CASSLSVGVYNEQFF

size: .
D: .
V: TRBV19
J: TRBJ1-5
DNA: TGTGCTTCCGGGGCCAACAATCAGCCCCAGCATTTT
CDR3: CASGANNQPQHF

size: few
D: TRBD1
V: TRBV19
J: TRBJ1-1
DNA: TGTGCCAGTAGTACGGGACAGGGGCGGGAGGCTTTCTTT
CDR3: CASSTGQGREAFF

size: once
D: TRBD1
V: TRBV18
J: TRBJ2-5
DNA: TGTGCCAGCTCACGGGGACAGGGCCAAGAGACCCAGTACTTC
CDR3: CASSRGQGQETQYF

size: .
D: TRBD2
V: TRBV6-6
J: TRBJ2-3
DNA: TGTGCCAGCAGGACTAGCGGAACCGATACGCAGTATTTT
CDR3: CASRTSGTDTQYF